This T cell receptor beta chain was captured in a study of blood T cell repertoires in COVID-19. Libraries were prepared by immunoSEQ multiplex PCR; TCRdb keeps only in-frame clonotypes and omits some of them. The sample contains roughly 91,000 clones, 70% to 85% of which appear only once. The V gene's germline CDR1 is SGHRS and CDR2 YFSETQ. The CDR3 is 15 amino acids. V lost 3 bases to trimming and J lost 8 bases; unmatched junction nucleotides: 10. This clone showed up just a few times. The receptor was isolated from a man in his sixties or seventies with acute or convalescent COVID-19. The sequencing input was peripheral blood. The rearrangement links TRBV5-1 to TRBJ2-1; TRBD2 aligns across 8 bases. CDR3 protein: CASSYLGGAVDEQFF. CDR3 nucleotide sequence: TGCGCCAGCAGCTACCTCGGGGGGGCTGTCGATGAGCAGTTCTTC.